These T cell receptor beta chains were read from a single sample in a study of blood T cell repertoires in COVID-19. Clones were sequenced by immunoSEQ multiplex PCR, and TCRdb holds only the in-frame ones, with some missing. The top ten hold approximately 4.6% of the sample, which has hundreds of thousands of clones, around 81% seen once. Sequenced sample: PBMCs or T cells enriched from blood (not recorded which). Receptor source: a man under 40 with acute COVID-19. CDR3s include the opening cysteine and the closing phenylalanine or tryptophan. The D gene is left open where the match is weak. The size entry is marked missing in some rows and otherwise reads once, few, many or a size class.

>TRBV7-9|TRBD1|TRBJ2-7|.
CASIPLQGARHEQYF
TGTGCCAGCATCCCACTACAGGGGGCGCGACACGAGCAGTACTTC
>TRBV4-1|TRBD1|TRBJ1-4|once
CASSQGPTGGEEKLFF
TGCGCCAGCAGCCAGGGACCCACAGGGGGAGAAGAAAAACTGTTTTTT
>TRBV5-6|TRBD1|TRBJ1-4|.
CASSLSDRAFGKLFF
TGTGCCAGCAGCTTGTCGGACAGGGCCTTTGGAAAACTGTTTTTT
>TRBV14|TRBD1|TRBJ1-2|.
CASSHFRTGEGYTF
TGTGCCAGCAGCCACTTTCGGACAGGCGAAGGCTACACCTTC
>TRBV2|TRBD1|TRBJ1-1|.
CASYEGAWAFF
TGTGCCAGCTACGAGGGGGCCTGGGCTTTCTTT
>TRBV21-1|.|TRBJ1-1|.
CASFLTTGGTEAFF
TGTGCCAGCTTCCTTACTACCGGTGGCACTGAAGCTTTCTTT
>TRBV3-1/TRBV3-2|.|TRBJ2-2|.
CASSYIAWRGELFF
TGTGCCAGCAGCTATATAGCATGGCGCGGGGAGCTGTTTTTT
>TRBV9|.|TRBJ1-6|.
CASSAQESNSPLHF
TGTGCCAGCAGCGCACAGGAGAGTAATTCACCCCTCCACTTT
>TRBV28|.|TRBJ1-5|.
CASSFGQQPQHF
TGTGCCAGCAGTTTCGGACAGCAGCCCCAGCATTTT
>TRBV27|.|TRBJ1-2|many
CASSLSTEEYGYTF
TGTGCCAGCAGTTTATCCACAGAAGAGTATGGCTACACCTTC
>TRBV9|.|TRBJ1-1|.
CASSVGHNTEAFF
TGTGCCAGCAGCGTAGGGCACAACACTGAAGCTTTCTTT
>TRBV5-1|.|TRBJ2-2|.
CASSLDFGGRGTGELFF
TGCGCCAGCAGCTTGGATTTCGGGGGGCGGGGCACCGGGGAGCTGTTTTTT
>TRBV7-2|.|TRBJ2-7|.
CASSLGGELEQYF
TGTGCCAGCAGCTTAGGCGGCGAGCTGGAGCAGTACTTC
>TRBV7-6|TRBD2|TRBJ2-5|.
CASSGLAGGPETQYF
TGTGCCAGCAGCGGACTAGCGGGGGGGCCAGAGACCCAGTACTTC
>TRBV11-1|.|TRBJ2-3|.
CASRAQRSSTDTQYF
TGTGCCAGCAGAGCACAGAGATCTAGCACAGATACGCAGTATTTT
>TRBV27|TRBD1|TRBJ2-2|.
CASSQYRGFGTGELFF
TGTGCCAGCAGCCAATACAGGGGTTTTGGCACCGGGGAGCTGTTTTTT
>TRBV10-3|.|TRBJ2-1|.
CAISSDNEQFF
TGTGCCATCAGTTCGGACAATGAGCAGTTCTTC
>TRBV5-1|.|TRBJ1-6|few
CASSPNRVNNSPLHF
TGCGCCAGCAGTCCCAACAGGGTAAACAATTCACCCCTCCACTTT
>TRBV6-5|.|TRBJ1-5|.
CASTPSWTPNSPQHF
TGTGCCAGCACCCCCTCCTGGACACCCAATTCGCCCCAGCATTTT
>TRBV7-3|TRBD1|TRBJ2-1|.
CASSLNVGQGYNEQFF
TGTGCCAGCAGCTTAAACGTGGGACAGGGGTACAATGAGCAGTTCTTC
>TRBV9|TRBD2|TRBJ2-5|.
CASSVGSTSGEETQYF
TGTGCCAGCAGCGTAGGGTCGACTAGCGGGGAAGAGACCCAGTACTTC
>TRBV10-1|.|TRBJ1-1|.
CASTKQGSTEAFF
TGCGCCAGCACTAAACAGGGTAGTACTGAAGCTTTCTTT
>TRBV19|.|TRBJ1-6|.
CASSIGRGAHNSPLHF
TGTGCCAGTAGTATAGGCAGGGGCGCACATAATTCACCCCTCCACTTT
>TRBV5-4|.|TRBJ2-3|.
CASSPAAGDTQYF
TGTGCCAGCAGCCCCGCCGCAGGGGATACGCAGTATTTT
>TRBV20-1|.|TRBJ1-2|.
CSARTNYGYTF
TGCAGTGCTAGGACAAACTATGGCTACACCTTC
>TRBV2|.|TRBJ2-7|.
CASSLRQPYEQYF
TGTGCCAGCTCCCTACGACAGCCCTACGAGCAGTACTTC
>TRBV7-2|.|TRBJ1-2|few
CASSLVTRSGYTF
TGTGCCAGCAGCTTAGTCACCAGGTCCGGCTACACCTTC
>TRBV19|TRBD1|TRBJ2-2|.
CASSIRQGDTGELFF
TGTGCCAGTAGTATCAGGCAGGGGGACACCGGGGAGCTGTTTTTT
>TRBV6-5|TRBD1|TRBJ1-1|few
CASRDRVVTEAFF
TGTGCCAGCAGGGACAGGGTAGTCACTGAAGCTTTCTTT
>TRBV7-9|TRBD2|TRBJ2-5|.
CASSRAGGGETQYF
TGTGCCAGCAGCCGAGCGGGGGGCGGGGAGACCCAGTACTTC
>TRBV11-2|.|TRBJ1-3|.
CASSSRGAVTGNTIYF
TGTGCCAGCAGCTCCCGTGGGGCGGTAACTGGAAACACCATATATTTT
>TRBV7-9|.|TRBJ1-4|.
CASSPRHRIFNEKLFF
TGTGCCAGCAGTCCGAGACACCGCATCTTTAATGAAAAACTGTTTTTT
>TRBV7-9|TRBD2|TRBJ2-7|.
CASSQETSGSYEQYF
TGTGCCAGCAGCCAAGAGACTAGCGGATCCTACGAGCAGTACTTC
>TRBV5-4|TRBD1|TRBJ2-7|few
CASSLADRGSRSYEQYF
TGTGCCAGCAGCTTGGCGGACAGGGGTTCTCGTAGTTACGAGCAGTACTTC
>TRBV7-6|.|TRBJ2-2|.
CASSLRVTGNTGELFF
TGTGCCAGCAGCCTCAGGGTCACGGGGAACACCGGGGAGCTGTTTTTT
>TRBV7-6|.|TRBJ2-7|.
CASSLFGLDF
TGTGCCAGCAGCTTATTCGGGTTGGACTTC
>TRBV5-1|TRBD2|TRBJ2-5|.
CASSPGTSGGFGGETQYF
TGCGCCAGCAGCCCCGGAACTAGCGGGGGCTTCGGGGGAGAGACCCAGTACTTC
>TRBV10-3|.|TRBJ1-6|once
CAISEPFNSPLHF
TGTGCCATCAGTGAGCCCTTCAATTCACCCCTCCACTTT
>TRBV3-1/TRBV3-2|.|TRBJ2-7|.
CASSQGGGAGEQYF
TGTGCCAGCAGCCAAGGAGGGGGGGCAGGAGAGCAGTACTTC
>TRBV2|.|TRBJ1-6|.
CASTFQGFGNSPLHF
TGTGCCAGCACTTTCCAGGGGTTTGGAAATTCACCCCTCCACTTT